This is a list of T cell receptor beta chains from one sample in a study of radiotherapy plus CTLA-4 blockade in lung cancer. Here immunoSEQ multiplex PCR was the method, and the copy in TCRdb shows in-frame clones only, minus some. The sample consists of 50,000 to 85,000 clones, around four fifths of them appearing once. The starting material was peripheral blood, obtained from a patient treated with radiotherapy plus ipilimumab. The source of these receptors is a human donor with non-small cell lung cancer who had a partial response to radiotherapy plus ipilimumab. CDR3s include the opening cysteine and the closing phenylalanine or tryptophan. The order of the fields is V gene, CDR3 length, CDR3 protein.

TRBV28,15,CASSPYRVRNYGYTF
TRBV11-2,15,CASSPGGGVNFGQYF
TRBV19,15,CASSQTGGAQYEQYF
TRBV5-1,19,CASSLAGGTSGSSYNEQFF
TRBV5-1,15,CASSFHGDRKETQYF
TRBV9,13,CASSATSQETQYF
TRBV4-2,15,CASSPLSHSNQPQHF
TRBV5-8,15,CASSAYRDRNQPQHF
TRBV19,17,CASSSRTSGSGTDTQYF
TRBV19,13,CASSLGGGYEQYF
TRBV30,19,CAWSVQGQFASNGGDTQYF
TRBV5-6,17,CASSLSGRRTQNTEAFF
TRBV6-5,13,CASSSHLPGGYTF
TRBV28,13,CASSSGGSYEQYF
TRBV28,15,CASRGPQGKNEKLFF
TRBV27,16,CASSPGLAANYNEQFF
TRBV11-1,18,CASSRRNKGTGGANVLTF
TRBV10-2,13,CASCLGGRGEQFF
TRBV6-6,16,CASSLNPGTGAYEQYF